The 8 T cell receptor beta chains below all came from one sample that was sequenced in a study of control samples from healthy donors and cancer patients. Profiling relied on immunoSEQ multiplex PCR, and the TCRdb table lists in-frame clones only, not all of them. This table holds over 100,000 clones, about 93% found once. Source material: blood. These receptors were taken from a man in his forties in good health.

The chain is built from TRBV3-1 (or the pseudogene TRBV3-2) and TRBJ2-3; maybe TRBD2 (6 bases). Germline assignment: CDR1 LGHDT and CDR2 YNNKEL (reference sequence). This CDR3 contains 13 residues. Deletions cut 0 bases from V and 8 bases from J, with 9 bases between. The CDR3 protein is CASSQDDGGTQYF. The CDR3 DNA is TGTGCCAGCAGCCAAGATGACGGGGGTACGCAGTATTTT.

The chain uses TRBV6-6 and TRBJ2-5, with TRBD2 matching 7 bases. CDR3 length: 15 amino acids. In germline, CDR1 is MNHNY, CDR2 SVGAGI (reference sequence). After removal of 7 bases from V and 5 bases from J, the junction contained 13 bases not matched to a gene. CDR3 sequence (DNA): TGTGCCAGCATGGCCACGTCGGGGGGAAGGGAGACCCAGTACTTC. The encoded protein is CASMATSGGRETQYF.

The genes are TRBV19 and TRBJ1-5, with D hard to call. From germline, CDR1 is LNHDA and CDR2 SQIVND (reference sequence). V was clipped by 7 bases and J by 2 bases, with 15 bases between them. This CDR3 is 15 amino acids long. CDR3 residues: CASNSQAMGNQPQHF. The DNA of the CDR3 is TGTGCCAGTAATTCTCAGGCGATGGGCAATCAGCCCCAGCATTTT.

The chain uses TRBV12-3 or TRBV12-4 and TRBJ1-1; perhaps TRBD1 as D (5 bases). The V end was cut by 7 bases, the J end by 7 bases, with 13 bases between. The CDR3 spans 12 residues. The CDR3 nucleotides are TGTGCCAGCACCCCCGGGGCTTTTGAAGCTTTCTTT. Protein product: CASTPGAFEAFF.

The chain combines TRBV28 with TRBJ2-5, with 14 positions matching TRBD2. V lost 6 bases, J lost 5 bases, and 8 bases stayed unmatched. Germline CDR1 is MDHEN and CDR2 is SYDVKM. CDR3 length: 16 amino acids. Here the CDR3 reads CASSRGLAGGEETQYF. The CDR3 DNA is TGTGCCAGCAGCCGTGGACTAGCGGGGGGTGAGGAGACCCAGTACTTC.

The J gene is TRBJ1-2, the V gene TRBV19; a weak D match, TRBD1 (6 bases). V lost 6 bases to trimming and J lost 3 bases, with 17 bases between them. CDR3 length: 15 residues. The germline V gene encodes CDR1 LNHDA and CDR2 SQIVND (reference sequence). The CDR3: CASSGRRDTYYGYTF. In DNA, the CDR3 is TGTGCCAGTAGCGGAAGAAGGGACACTTACTATGGCTACACCTTC.

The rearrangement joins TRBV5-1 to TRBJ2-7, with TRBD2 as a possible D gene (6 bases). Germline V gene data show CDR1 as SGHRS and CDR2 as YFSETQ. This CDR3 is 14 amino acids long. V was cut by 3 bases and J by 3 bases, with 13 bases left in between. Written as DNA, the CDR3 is TGCGCCAGCAGCTCCCTCGGGACTTACTACGAGCAGTACTTC. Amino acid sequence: CASSSLGTYYEQYF. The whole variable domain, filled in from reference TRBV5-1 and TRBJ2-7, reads KAGVTQTPRYLIKTRGQQVTLSCSPISGHRSVSWYQQTPGQGLQFLFEYFSETQRNKGNFPGRFSGRQFSNSRSEMNVSTLELGDSALYLCASSSLGTYYEQYFGPGTRLTVT.

The CDR3 loop is CASSPTGGRGNTIYF. CDR3 sequence (DNA): TGTGCCAGCAGTCCAACAGGGGGCCGTGGAAACACCATATATTTT. The gene calls are TRBV9 and TRBJ1-3; 9 bases are shared with TRBD1. There are 15 residues in the CDR3. V was pared by 5 bases and J by 3 bases, with 6 bases of the junction left unmatched. CDR1 is SGDLS, CDR2 YYNGEE, per germline. Together with reference TRBV9 and TRBJ1-3, the CDR3 gives the full variable domain: DSGVTQTPKHLITATGQRVTLRCSPRSGDLSVYWYQQSLDQGLQFLIQYYNGEERAKGNILERFSAQQFPDLHSELNLSSLELGDSALYFCASSPTGGRGNTIYFGEGSWLTVV.